This T cell receptor (beta chain) comes out of a study of CD8+CD57+ T cells in acquired aplastic anemia. Regarding the study as a whole: Shared by patients and controls, some 29 CD8+ CDR3s were abundant in patients.

This clonotype was counted ten times or more. What it recognizes is unknown. CDR3 and TCR beta VDJ profiling relied on a genomic DNA template. TCRdb called the reads again in MiXCR, with one record for every CDR3 protein. The sample has around 150,000 distinct CDR3 sequences; about 45% are singletons. Flow cytometry had shown expanded CD8+CD57+ cells in the patients chosen for sequencing. Germline V gene lookup returns CDR1 GTSNPN and CDR2 SVGIG (reference sequence). Trimming removed 5 bases from V and 5 bases from J; junction bases left unmatched: 5. CDR3 size: 14 residues. The rearrangement links TRBV30 to TRBJ1-6; 8 nucleotides align to TRBD1. This receptor was taken from a human donor with aplastic anemia. The sequencing sample was made of sorted CD4+, CD8+, or CD8+CD57+ T cells (not recorded which) from PBMCs. The CDR3 loop reads CAWGRQGNNSPLHF. DNA of the CDR3: TGTGCCTGGGGCAGACAGGGGAATAATTCACCCCTCCACTTT.